This T cell receptor beta chain is drawn from a study of blood T cell repertoires in COVID-19. Turning to the study itself: Specimens from acute and convalescent COVID-19 originated in the United States, Italy and Spain. PBMCs, B-cell-depleted T cells, or T cells were the source of the cDNA or gDNA that made up the material.

In the authors' workflow: Researchers report that nucleated cell counts were estimated from reference gene primer amplification. Using immunoSEQ multiplex PCR, the repertoire was profiled, and TCRdb retains in-frame clones only, with some absent. V, J and clone size are those of that table, while D and trimming were read from the DNA. Altogether approximately 200,000 clones are present, 88% being singletons, with the ten largest covering roughly 2.5%. Germline V gene lookup returns CDR1 MDHEN and CDR2 SYDVKM. The length of the CDR3 is 15 residues. V dropped 6 bases and J dropped 0 bases, with 12 bases sitting between them.

The sample was peripheral blood. The rearrangement uses TRBV28 and TRBJ1-5; a weak D match, TRBD1 (6 bases). The receptor's source is a woman aged 60-70 years with acute or convalescent COVID-19. CDR3 nucleotide sequence: TGTGCCAGCAGCGGAGGACAGACTAGCAATCAGCCCCAGCATTTT. Its protein product is CASSGGQTSNQPQHF.